Presented here are 22 T cell receptor beta chains from one specimen sequenced in a study of T cells in Graves' hyperthyroidism and ophthalmopathy. Amplification of TCR beta CDR3 regions was performed using RNA transcripts as template. Carried out on the TCR CDR3, a first-round RT-PCR used the HTBI primer set. TCRdb used MiXCR to reprocess the multiplex PCR reads, holding one entry per CDR3 protein. The sample lists about 720,000 distinct CDR3 sequences, under 20% occurring once. Sequencing input: blood. The receptors shown here come from a woman between 50 and 59 years old with Graves' hyperthyroidism that later progressed to Graves' ophthalmopathy.

This clonotype was observed at least ten times. The chain recombines TRBV18 with TRBJ2-5, with D perhaps TRBD1 or TRBD2 (5 bases each). There are 15 residues in the CDR3. Germline V gives CDR1 KGHSH, CDR2 LQKENI. Trimming removed 1 base at V and 4 bases at J, with 13 bases between. The CDR3 loop reads CASSPQGRAGETQYF. DNA of the CDR3: TGTGCCAGCTCACCACAGGGACGTGCAGGAGAGACCCAGTACTTC.

The chain uses TRBV2 and TRBJ2-7; tentatively, D is TRBD1 (6 bases). The CDR3 has 16 amino acids. V lost 7 bases and J lost 1, with 20 bases in between. Germline V gene lookup returns CDR1 SNHLY and CDR2 FYNNEI. The CDR3 DNA reads TGTGCCAGCATTCACGGGGCTGGGGGCAGATCCTACGAGCAGTACTTC. Encoded protein: CASIHGAGGRSYEQYF.

This clonotype occurred a few times. The chain joins TRBV25-1 to TRBJ1-1; D uncertain. There are 13 residues in the CDR3. The V and J ends lost 10 bases and 0 bases respectively, with 12 bases between them. Germline CDR1 MGHDK, CDR2 SYGVNS. In DNA, the CDR3 is TGTGCCACCGCGAGTATAGTGAACACTGAAGCTTTCTTT. Translated, it gives CATASIVNTEAFF.

This clonotype was observed at least ten times. The V and J genes are TRBV11-3 and TRBJ2-1; tentative D call: TRBD1 (5 bases). The CDR3 length is 14 residues. Trimming cost V 3 bases and J 2 bases, with 8 bases left between them. Germline CDR1 reads SGHNT; CDR2 reads YENEEA. The DNA of the CDR3 is TGTGCCAGCAGCTTCCAGGGCACCTACAATGAGCAGTTCTTC. Its translation: CASSFQGTYNEQFF.

This clonotype has at least ten counts. The chain couples TRBV20-1 to TRBJ2-5; 10 bases are shared with TRBD2. Per germline, CDR1 DFQATT and CDR2 SNEGSKA (reference sequence). Unmatched junction bases numbered 6, after V lost 5 bases and J lost 0 bases. CDR3 length: 15 residues. The CDR3, as DNA: TGCAGTGCTTCCCCCACTAGCGGGGACCAAGAGACCCAGTACTTC. It is translated as CSASPTSGDQETQYF.

The gene calls are TRBV29-1 and TRBJ2-7; 10 nucleotides align to TRBD1. The CDR3 is made up of 13 amino acids. V lost 6 bases to trimming and J lost 3 bases; unmatched junction nucleotides: 5. Germline values: CDR1 SQVTM, CDR2 ANQGSEA. The CDR3 loop is CSVGQGVGYEQYF. In DNA, the CDR3 is TGCAGCGTCGGACAGGGGGTCGGCTACGAGCAGTACTTC.

This clonotype was detected many times. The chain has TRBV6-1 and TRBJ2-1; D unclear. Germline V lookup: CDR1 MNHNS, CDR2 SASEGT. Trimming shortened V by 5 bases and J by 5 bases, and 7 bases separated the two germline ends. The CDR3 covers 12 residues. CDR3 coding DNA: TGTGCCAGCAGTCGTCCCAACAATGAGCAGTTCTTC. Its protein is CASSRPNNEQFF.

The rearrangement uses TRBV7-3 and TRBJ1-5; the D gene is possibly TRBD1 (6 bases). V lost 2 bases to trimming and J lost 0 bases, with 29 bases between them. This CDR3 region has 22 residues. The germline CDR1 and CDR2 sequences are SGHTA and FQGTGA. The chain's CDR3 is CASSLLRKADRSHSYSNQPQHF. DNA for the CDR3: TGTGCCAGCAGCTTACTTCGAAAGGCCGACAGGTCCCACTCGTATAGCAATCAGCCCCAGCATTTT.

The gene calls are TRBV10-3 and TRBJ1-2; 7 bases fit TRBD1. Trimming at V came to 11 bases and at J to 6 bases, leaving 9 bases not matched to a gene. This CDR3 region has 12 residues. Germline V CDR1 and CDR2: ENHRY, SYGVKD. CDR3 in DNA: TGTGCCGTCGAGGGACAGAGGAATGGCTACACCTTC. Amino acid sequence: CAVEGQRNGYTF.

The chain couples TRBV19 to TRBJ2-1, with 9 positions matching TRBD2. The ends lost 3 bases at V and 0 bases at J; junction bases unmatched: 12. Germline assignment: CDR1 LNHDA and CDR2 SQIVND (reference sequence). The CDR3 length is 19 residues. The CDR3 region is CASSIPAGGQLSSYNEQFF. Written as DNA, the CDR3 is TGTGCCAGTAGTATCCCGGCGGGGGGGCAACTGAGCTCCTACAATGAGCAGTTCTTC.

Of note for this clonotype: A much larger clone sits a single nucleotide away, making a read error possible. The gene calls are TRBV5-1 and TRBJ1-5; D might be TRBD1 (5 bases). Germline lookup yields CDR1 SGHRS and CDR2 YFSETQ. Trimming removed 0 bases from V and 11 bases from J, with 18 bases in between. The CDR3 has 15 amino acids. The CDR3 DNA reads TGCGCCAGCAGCTTGGACAGCCCCCCGGGGGAGACCCAGCATTTT. Protein sequence: CASSLDSPPGETQHF.

A few counts support this clonotype. This may be a read error, as it is one base from a much larger clone. The rearrangement uses TRBV4-2 and TRBJ1-1; possible D gene TRBD1, 5 bases. Looked up from germline, CDR1 is LGHNA and CDR2 is YNFKEQ. The CDR3 sequence is 14 residues long. The CDR3 protein is CASSQDRVKTEAFF. The CDR3 nucleotides are TGTGCCAGCAGCCAAGACAGGGTGAAAACTGAAGCTTTCTTT.

Only a few counts were recorded for this clonotype. The chain links TRBV10-1 to TRBJ2-1, with 7 bases aligning to TRBD2. The length of the CDR3 is 16 residues. Per the germline V gene, CDR1 is WNHNN and CDR2 is SYGVQD (reference sequence). Unmatched junction bases numbered 11, after V lost 2 bases and J lost 7 bases. The CDR3 loop is CASSEIGSGRKNEQFF. The CDR3 nucleotides are TGCGCCAGCAGTGAGATTGGTAGCGGGCGTAAGAATGAGCAGTTCTTC.

This clonotype showed up just a few times. The rearrangement links TRBV7-8 to TRBJ2-5; D unresolved. Per the germline V gene, CDR1 is SGHVS and CDR2 is FQNEAQ. There are 15 residues in the CDR3. Trimming stripped 5 bases from V and 5 bases from J, with 18 bases between. CDR3 in amino acids: CASSLRAPPMETQYF. The CDR3 DNA reads as TGTGCCAGCAGCCTTCGGGCCCCTCCCATGGAGACCCAGTACTTC.

V gene TRBV20-1 combines with J gene TRBJ1-2; tentatively, D is TRBD1 (6 bases). The V and J ends lost 6 bases and 0 bases respectively, with 8 bases between them. Germline V gives CDR1 DFQATT, CDR2 SNEGSKA (reference sequence). The CDR3 covers 12 residues. CDR3 sequence: CSANRANYGYTF. The CDR3 DNA reads TGCAGTGCAAACAGGGCTAACTATGGCTACACCTTC.

The CDR3 region has the DNA TGCAGTGCTCATAGTATGGCGGGGACAGATACGCAGTATTTT. This translates into CSAHSMAGTDTQYF. V usage is TRBV20-1 and J usage is TRBJ2-3; D might be TRBD2 (6 bases). Germline values: CDR1 DFQATT, CDR2 SNEGSKA (reference sequence). The CDR3 is 14 residues long. V lost 5 bases and J lost 3, with 15 bases in between.

V gene TRBV6-1 combines with J gene TRBJ1-2, with D tentatively TRBD1 (6 bases). V was pared by 7 bases and J by 2 bases, with 26 bases between. Per germline, CDR1 MNHNS and CDR2 SASEGT. The CDR3 runs 18 residues. The CDR3 DNA reads as TGTGCCAGCACCGCGACGGGCCGGGGTAGGGGGGGAAACTATGGCTACACCTTC. Protein: CASTATGRGRGGNYGYTF.

The genes are TRBV4-1 and TRBJ1-3; 7 nucleotides agree with TRBD1. The CDR3 is 16 residues long. The germline CDR1 and CDR2 sequences are MGHRA and YSYEKL. The ends lost 4 bases at V and 4 bases at J; junction bases unmatched: 10. CDR3 in DNA: TGCGCCAGCAGCCCCCTCGAGACAGGGACCGGAAACACCATATATTTT. Translated, it gives CASSPLETGTGNTIYF.

This clonotype was recorded many times. The V gene is TRBV3-1, the J gene TRBJ1-1; a possible D gene is TRBD1 (5 bases). CDR3 length: 13 residues. The ends were cut back, 6 bases at V and 1 base at J, with 9 bases in the middle. Germline CDR1 and CDR2: LGHDT and YNNKEL (reference sequence). CDR3 protein: CASSLDKNTEAFF. The CDR3 region has the DNA TGTGCCAGCAGTCTGGACAAGAACACTGAAGCTTTCTTT.

The chain employs TRBV30 and TRBJ2-3; D gene unclear. Germline CDR1 and CDR2: GTSNPN and SVGIG (reference sequence). This CDR3 contains 15 residues. The germline V and J ends were trimmed by 3 bases and 0 bases, with 13 bases remaining between them. In DNA form, the CDR3 reads TGTGCCTGGAGAACCCCCCCCCTAAGCACAGATACGCAGTATTTT. Translated: CAWRTPPLSTDTQYF. Variable domain in full (rest from reference TRBV30 and TRBJ2-3): SQTIHQWPATLVQPVGSPLSLECTVEGTSNPNLYWYRQAAGRGLQLLFYSVGIGQISSEVPQNLSASRPQDRQFILSSKKLLLSDSGFYLCAWRTPPLSTDTQYFGPGTRLTVL.

This clonotype occurred a few times. This chain uses TRBV6-1 with TRBJ1-5; the match to TRBD1 covers 7 bases. V dropped 6 bases and J dropped 3; count of bases not matched to a gene: 5. The germline V gene has CDR1 MNHNS and CDR2 SASEGT. The CDR3 sequence is 14 residues long. The CDR3 here is CASRAGQNNQPQHF. The CDR3, as DNA: TGTGCCAGCAGGGCGGGACAGAACAATCAGCCCCAGCATTTT.

V and J are TRBV30 and TRBJ1-2, with unresolved D. Germline CDR1 reads GTSNPN; CDR2 reads SVGIG (reference sequence). V lost 4 bases and J 10 bases, leaving 13 bases between the germline ends. This CDR3 has 11 residues. The chain's CDR3 is CAWNIIDSYTF. The CDR3 nucleotides read TGTGCCTGGAACATTATTGATTCCTACACCTTC.